This T cell receptor (beta chain) was retrieved from a study of pediatric ulcerative colitis. Clones were read by immunoSEQ multiplex PCR, and TCRdb kept only the in-frame ones, dropping some. The sample gives approximately 60,000 clones, approximately 87% of which show up once; roughly 3.8% is in the top ten. Study conclusions and caveats: Compared with controls, ulcerative colitis showed greater blood-rectum clone sharing.

Comments on this clone: As yet, its antigen is unknown.

This CDR3 comprises 18 residues. Germline V gene data show CDR1 as MGHDK and CDR2 as SYGVNS. V was trimmed by 1 base and J by 4 bases, leaving 20 bases between them. The specimen sequenced was blood. This rearrangement joins TRBV25-1 to TRBJ2-1; either TRBD1 or TRBD2 may supply D (8 bases each). This clonotype was sampled from a boy between 10 and 17 years old with severe ulcerative colitis. The CDR3 here is CASSESRLAGQEYNEQFF. The CDR3 DNA follows: TGTGCCAGCAGTGAATCACGTTTAGCGGGACAGGAATACAATGAGCAGTTCTTC.